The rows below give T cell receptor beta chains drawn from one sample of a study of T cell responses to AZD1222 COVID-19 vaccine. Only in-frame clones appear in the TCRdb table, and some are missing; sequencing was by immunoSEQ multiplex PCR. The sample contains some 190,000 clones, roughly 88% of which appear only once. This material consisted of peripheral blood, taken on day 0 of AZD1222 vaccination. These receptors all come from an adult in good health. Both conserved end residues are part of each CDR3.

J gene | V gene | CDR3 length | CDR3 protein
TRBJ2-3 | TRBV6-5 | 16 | CASSYLGQPSTDTQYF
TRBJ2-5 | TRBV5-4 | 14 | CASSPREAEETQYF
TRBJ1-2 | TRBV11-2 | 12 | CASSLGIGGYTF
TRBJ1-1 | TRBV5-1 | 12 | CASSLDIAEAFF
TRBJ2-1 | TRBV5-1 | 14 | CASSLGRWGNEQFF
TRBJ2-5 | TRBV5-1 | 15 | CASSLEWGATETQYF
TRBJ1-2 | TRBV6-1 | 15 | CASSEAPGGAGGYTF
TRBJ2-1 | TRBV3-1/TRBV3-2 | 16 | CASSPTRGGGLNEQFF
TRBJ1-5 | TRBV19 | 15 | CASSSTGHRGEPQHF
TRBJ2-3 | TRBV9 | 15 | CASSVAVGSTDTQYF
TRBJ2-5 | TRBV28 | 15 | CASSLTTGGGETQYF
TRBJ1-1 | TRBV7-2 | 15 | CASSLAGTGGTEAFF
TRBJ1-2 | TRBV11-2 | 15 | CASSFMGIANYGYTF
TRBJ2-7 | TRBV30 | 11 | CAWCAGVEQYF
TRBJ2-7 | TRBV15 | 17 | CATSRGREQGRAYEQYF
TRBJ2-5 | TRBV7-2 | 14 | CASSLAGLVETQYF
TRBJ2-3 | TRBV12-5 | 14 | CASGHPDRADTQYF
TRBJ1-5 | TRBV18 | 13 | CASSSQGEQPQHF
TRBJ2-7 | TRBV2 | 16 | CASSEKGFRQSYEQYF
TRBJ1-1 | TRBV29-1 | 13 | CSVTGQMNTEAFF
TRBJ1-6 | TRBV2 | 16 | CASSVTGQGGNSPLHF
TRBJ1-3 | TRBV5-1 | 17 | CASSLGGTRIGGNTIYF
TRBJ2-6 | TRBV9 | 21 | CASSVSESEAFPSPGANVLTF
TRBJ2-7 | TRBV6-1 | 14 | CASSEWAFSYEQYF
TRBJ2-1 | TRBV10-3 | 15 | CAISESVAGGHEQFF
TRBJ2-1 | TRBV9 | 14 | CASSAGTTYNEQFF
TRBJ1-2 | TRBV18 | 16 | CASSKTGPPEGGGYTF
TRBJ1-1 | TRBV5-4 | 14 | CASSFKEGGTEAFF